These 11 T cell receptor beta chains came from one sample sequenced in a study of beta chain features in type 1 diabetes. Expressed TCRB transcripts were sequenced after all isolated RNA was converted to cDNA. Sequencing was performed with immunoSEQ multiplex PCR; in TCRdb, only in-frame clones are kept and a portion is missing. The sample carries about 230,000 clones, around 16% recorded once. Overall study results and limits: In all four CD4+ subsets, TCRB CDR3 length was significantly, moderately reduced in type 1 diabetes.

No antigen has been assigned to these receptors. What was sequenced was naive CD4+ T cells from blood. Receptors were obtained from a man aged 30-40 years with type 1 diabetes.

CDR3 loop: CASSLVQSQETQYF. Written as DNA, the CDR3 is TGTGCCAGCAGCTTAGTACAGTCACAAGAGACCCAGTACTTC. The chain links TRBV7-9 to TRBJ2-5; D is uncertain. V lost 1 base and J 2 bases, leaving 8 bases between the germline ends. This CDR3 has 14 residues. Germline CDR1 SEHNR, CDR2 FQNEAQ (reference sequence).

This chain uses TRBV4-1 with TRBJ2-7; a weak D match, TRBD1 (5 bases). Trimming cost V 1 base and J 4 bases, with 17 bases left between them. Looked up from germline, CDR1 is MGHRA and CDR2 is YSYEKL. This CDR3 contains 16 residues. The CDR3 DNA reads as TGCGCCAGCAGCCAAGCGGGCGGCAGGGTATATTACGAGCAGTACTTC. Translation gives CASSQAGGRVYYEQYF.

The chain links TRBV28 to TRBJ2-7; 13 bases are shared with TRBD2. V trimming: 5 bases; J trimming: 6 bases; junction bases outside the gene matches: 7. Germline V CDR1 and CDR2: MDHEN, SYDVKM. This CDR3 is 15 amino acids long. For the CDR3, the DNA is TGTGCCAGCAGTCCAGGGACTAGCGGGGCCCTCGAGCAGTACTTC. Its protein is CASSPGTSGALEQYF.

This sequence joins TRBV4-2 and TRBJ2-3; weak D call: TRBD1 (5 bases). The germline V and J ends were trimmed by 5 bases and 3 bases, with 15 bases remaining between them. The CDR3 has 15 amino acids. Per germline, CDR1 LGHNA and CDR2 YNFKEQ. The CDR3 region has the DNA TGTGCCAGCAGCGAACAAGTGGGGCAAACAGATACGCAGTATTTT. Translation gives CASSEQVGQTDTQYF.

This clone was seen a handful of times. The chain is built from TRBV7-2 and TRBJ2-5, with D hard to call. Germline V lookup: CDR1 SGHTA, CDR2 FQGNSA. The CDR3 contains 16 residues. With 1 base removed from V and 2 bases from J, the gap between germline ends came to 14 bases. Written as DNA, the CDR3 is TGTGCCAGCAGCTTAGTTCCAGCAGCCATTCAAGAGACCCAGTACTTC. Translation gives CASSLVPAAIQETQYF.

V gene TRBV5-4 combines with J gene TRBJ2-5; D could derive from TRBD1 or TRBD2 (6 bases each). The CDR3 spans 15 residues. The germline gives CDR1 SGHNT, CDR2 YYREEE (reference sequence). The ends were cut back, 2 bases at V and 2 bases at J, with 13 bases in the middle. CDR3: CASSFVQGGQETQYF. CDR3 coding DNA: TGTGCCAGCAGCTTTGTACAGGGAGGTCAAGAGACCCAGTACTTC.

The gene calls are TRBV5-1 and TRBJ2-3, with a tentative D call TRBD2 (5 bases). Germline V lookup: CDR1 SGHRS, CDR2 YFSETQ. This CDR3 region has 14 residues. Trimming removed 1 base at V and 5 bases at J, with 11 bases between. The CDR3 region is CASSLRPREDTQYF. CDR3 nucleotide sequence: TGCGCCAGCAGCTTGAGGCCACGGGAAGATACGCAGTATTTT.

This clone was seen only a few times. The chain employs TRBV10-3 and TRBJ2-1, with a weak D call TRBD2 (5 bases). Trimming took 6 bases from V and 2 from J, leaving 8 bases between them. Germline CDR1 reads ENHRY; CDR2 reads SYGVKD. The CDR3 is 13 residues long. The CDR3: CAIRDLTYNEQFF. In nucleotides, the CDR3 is TGTGCCATCAGGGACTTAACCTACAATGAGCAGTTCTTC.

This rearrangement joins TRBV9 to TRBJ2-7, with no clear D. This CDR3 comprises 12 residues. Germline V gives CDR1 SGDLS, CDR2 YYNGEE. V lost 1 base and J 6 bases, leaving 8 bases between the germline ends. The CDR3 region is CASSVNQGEQYF. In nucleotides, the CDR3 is TGTGCCAGCAGCGTAAACCAAGGCGAGCAGTACTTC.

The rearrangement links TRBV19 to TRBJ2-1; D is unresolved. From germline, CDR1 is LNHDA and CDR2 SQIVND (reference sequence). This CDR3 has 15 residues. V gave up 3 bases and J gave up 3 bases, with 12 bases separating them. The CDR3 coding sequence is TGTGCCAGTAGTATCGGCACTGCGGTCTACAATGAGCAGTTCTTC. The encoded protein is CASSIGTAVYNEQFF.

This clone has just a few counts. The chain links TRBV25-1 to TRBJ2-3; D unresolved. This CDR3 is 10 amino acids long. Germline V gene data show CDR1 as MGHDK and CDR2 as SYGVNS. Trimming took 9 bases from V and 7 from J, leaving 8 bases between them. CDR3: CASRLNTQYF. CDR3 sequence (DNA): TGTGCCAGTCGATTAAATACGCAGTATTTT.